This TCR beta chain originates from a study of shared T cell receptors in the human thymus. Clones were sequenced by immunoSEQ multiplex PCR, and TCRdb holds only the in-frame ones, with some missing. The sample holds some 400,000 clones, around 95% seen once. Trimming removed 5 bases from V and 6 bases from J; junction bases left unmatched: 9. This CDR3 spans 14 amino acids. Germline V gives CDR1 MNHEY, CDR2 SVGAGI. Sequencing was done on a sample of thymocytes. The source of this sequence is a human donor. The J gene is TRBJ1-2, the V gene TRBV6-5; 7 positions match TRBD1. In DNA form, the CDR3 reads TGTGCCAGCAGTCCGAGGACAGGTTGTAATGGCTACACCTTC. Translation: CASSPRTGCNGYTF.